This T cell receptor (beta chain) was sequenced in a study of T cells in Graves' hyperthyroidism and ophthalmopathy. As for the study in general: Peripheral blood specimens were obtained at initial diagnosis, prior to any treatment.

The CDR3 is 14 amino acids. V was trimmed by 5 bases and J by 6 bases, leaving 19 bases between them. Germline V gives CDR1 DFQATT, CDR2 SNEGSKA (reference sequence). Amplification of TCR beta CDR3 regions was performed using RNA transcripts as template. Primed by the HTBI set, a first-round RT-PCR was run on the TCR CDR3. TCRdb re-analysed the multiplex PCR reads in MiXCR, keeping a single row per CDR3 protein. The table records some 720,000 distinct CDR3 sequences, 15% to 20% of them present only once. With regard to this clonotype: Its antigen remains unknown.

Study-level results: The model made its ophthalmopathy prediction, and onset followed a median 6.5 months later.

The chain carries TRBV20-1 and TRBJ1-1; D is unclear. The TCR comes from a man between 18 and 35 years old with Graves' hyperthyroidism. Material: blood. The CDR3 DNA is TGCAGTGCTCCTAGGGTATACATGGGGTCTGAAGCTTTCTTT. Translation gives CSAPRVYMGSEAFF.